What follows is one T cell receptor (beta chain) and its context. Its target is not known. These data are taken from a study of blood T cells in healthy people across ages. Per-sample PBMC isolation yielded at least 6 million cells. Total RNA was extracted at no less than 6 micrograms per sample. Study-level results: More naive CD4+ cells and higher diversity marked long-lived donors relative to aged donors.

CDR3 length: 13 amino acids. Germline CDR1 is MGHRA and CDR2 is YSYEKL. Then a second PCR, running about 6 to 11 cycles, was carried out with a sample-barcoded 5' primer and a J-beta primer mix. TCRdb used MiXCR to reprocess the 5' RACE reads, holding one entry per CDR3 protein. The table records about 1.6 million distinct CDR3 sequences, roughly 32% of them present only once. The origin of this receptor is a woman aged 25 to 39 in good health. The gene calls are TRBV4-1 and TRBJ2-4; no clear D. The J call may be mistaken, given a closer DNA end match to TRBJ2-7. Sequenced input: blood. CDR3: CASSQDLPLEQYF. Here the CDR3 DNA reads TGCGCCAGCAGCCAAGACCTACCCCTCGAGCAGTACTTC.